The entry that follows covers one TCR beta chain sequence. The sample comes from a study of Ad26.COV2.S vaccination and SARS-CoV-2 variants. Study-level background: Donor joined the COV1001 Ad26.COV2.S trial arm.

Assay: immunoSEQ multiplex PCR; the TCRdb copy retains only in-frame clones and omits some. Seen here are about 480,000 clones, 87% observed once, and the top ten hold around 13%. The sample's treatment: 15 to 20 received Ad26.COV2.S at low or high dose, single or two shots; a few received placebo; per-sample allocation not given. Sampling was done on day 63 after the first vaccine or placebo injection. Vaccination used an Ad26 vector expressing Wuhan-strain SARS-CoV-2 spike. The germline V gene has CDR1 LGHNT and CDR2 FRNRAP. This CDR3 comprises 11 residues. Trimming stripped 6 bases from V and 6 bases from J, with 6 bases between.

The sample here was peripheral blood, taken in a trial of Ad26.COV2.S vaccine versus placebo. The chain links TRBV12-5 to TRBJ2-1; D gene unclear. The source is a person aged 18-60 years who received the Ad26.COV2.S COVID-19 vaccine or a placebo. CDR3 sequence: CASGWGNEQFF. The CDR3 nucleotides are TGTGCTAGTGGATGGGGCAATGAGCAGTTCTTC.